This T cell receptor (beta chain) comes out of a study of blood T cell repertoires in COVID-19 (TCRdb year 2020). Regarding the study in general: Samples covering the acute and convalescent phases of COVID-19 were provided by collaborators in the United States, Italy and Spain. The samples were drawn from two sources: the first 160 participants of the ongoing ImmuneRACE study, and 1,254 subjects contributed by 6 global collaborators. The sample metadata nearly always contained a de-identified subject ID, COVID-19 status, age in years and sex. The repertoires were made available in a free public database intended to serve as a resource for research on the immune response to SARS-CoV-2. The dataset comprised deeply sampled blood TCRbeta repertoires from subjects exposed to, actively infected with, or recovered from COVID-19. The prospective study material was composed of cDNA or gDNA derived from T cells, B-cell-depleted T cells, or PBMCs. Where HLA class I and class II types were available, the types were taken from metadata supplied by the sample provider, not from assay-based typing. What the research found in general, with its limitations: The quantity of clinical and demographic metadata differed by source and by participant and was supplied without curation.

As encoded in the germline V gene, CDR1 is SGHTA while CDR2 is FQGTGA. From its cysteine to its phenylalanine, the CDR3 spans 13 amino acids. Solely the CDR3 DNA is kept, with 39 bases framed from the first base. Trimming costs V 3 bases and J 4 bases, and their ends lie 9 bases apart. Concerning this clone: Which antigen it targets is not known. Base qualities are not recorded, but no much larger clone differs from it by a single base.

The collaborating institutions used their own protocols to collect whole blood in K2EDTA tubes. For TCRbeta analysis, collaborator samples were shipped as frozen whole blood, as isolated PBMCs, or as DNA extracted from either sample type. The immunoSEQ Assay, a bias-controlled multiplex PCR, was used to amplify TCRbeta CDR3 regions from genomic DNA. The paper's processing steps were these. Nucleated cell counts per sample were estimated from amplification of reference gene primers within the assay. To quantify the absolute abundance of each unique TCRbeta CDR3 rearrangement, sequence reads were collapsed and filtered. For each sample, productive Simpson clonality was calculated as the square root of Simpson's diversity index over productive rearrangements. TCRdb took this table from immuneACCESS and kept in-frame rearrangements with V and J called. Such tables lack part of the clones; where checked against another copy, unresolved V genes explain under half of the gap, and the rest is unexplained. Clone size and V and J calls were adopted from that table, with D and trimming inferred from the DNA. Counted in this sample were 300,000 to 400,000 clones; 88% of them appeared once. The ten largest clones represent roughly 4.1% of the sample.

The TCR sequence derives from a woman aged 45-59 years with active or convalescent COVID-19. Sequenced material: peripheral blood. This chain is built from TRBV7-3 and TRBJ1-1; TRBD1 could be the D gene, as 6 bases match. The CDR3 protein sequence reads: CASSLTGGTEAFF. The DNA is as follows: TGTGCCAGCAGCTTGACAGGTGGCACTGAAGCTTTCTTT.